This TCR beta chain was recovered during a study of T cells after yellow fever vaccination. The length of the CDR3 is 15 residues. J gave up 4 bases and V 3 bases, and 6 bases lay outside the gene matches. Per germline, CDR1 MNHEY and CDR2 SVGAGI. As TCR cDNA was made by 5'RACE template switching, a universal primer site and UMIs were added. TCRdb fed the 5' RACE reads into MiXCR, producing one record per CDR3 protein. The data hold 450,000 to 550,000 distinct CDR3 sequences, with 21% observed a single time. Study-wide results and limits: Repertoires obtained by FACS sorting could include abundant clonotypes that entered as contaminants from the bulk population. The study re-detected most primary-vaccination clones after the booster (roughly 96% CD4, around 90% CD8).

Turning to this clonotype: Its antigen is currently unknown.

Here the sequenced sample was PBMCs, taken less than 25 days after the first yellow fever vaccination. This clonotype originated in a man aged 18 to 29 who received the YFV17D yellow fever vaccine. The V gene is TRBV6-5, the J gene TRBJ2-3; 8 bases match TRBD1. CDR3 DNA: TGTGCCAGCAGTTATGGGACAGGAGTCGCAGATACGCAGTATTTT. It translates to CASSYGTGVADTQYF.